This section outlines one T cell receptor (beta chain) sequence together with its context. This clonotype appeared a few times. This receptor's antigen is unknown. No base quality information exists; no much larger clone differs at one position. Ficoll-Paque density gradient centrifugation was used to isolate PBMCs. The sample was run on an Illumina NovaSeq 6000. TCRalpha and TCRbeta cDNA libraries were constructed by 5'RACE with constant-segment primers, with sample barcodes and unique molecular identifiers being introduced. RNA was extracted from every sample with Trizol reagent. Libraries were amplified in two PCR steps, with a second sample barcode and Illumina TruSeq adapters added in the second step. The libraries were sequenced on an Illumina NovaSeq using 2 x 150 bp paired-end reads. From the authors' description of their analysis: The reads were demultiplexed and collapsed into UMI-guided consensus sequences using migec v1.2.7. Using mixcr v2.1.11, the UMI consensuses were aligned to TRA and TRB V and J templates and assembled into clonotypes. A clonotype was counted as expanded or contracted only when both edgeR and NoisET called the clonotype significant, with the noise models trained on biological replicates. edgeR calls used a false discovery rate-adjusted p below 0.01 and a log2 fold-change threshold of 1. As an exploratory analysis of dynamics, max-normalized trajectories of the 1000 most abundant clonotypes were examined with PCA combined with hierarchical clustering. Each responding clone was given a CD4 or CD8 phenotype based on the CD4+ and CD8+ repertoires, which had been sequenced separately. The public sequencing data were trimmed at Q25 with fastp and processed into clonotypes with MiXCR by TCRdb, which kept only in-frame beta chains. Under each unique CDR3 protein, matching rows form one entry showing the most common genes and DNA. The V and J calls come from TCRdb's annotation, not from the publication. The sample yields 400,000 or so distinct CDR3 sequences; 20% were counted once. The ten top clones hold 8.4% of the sample.

Taken from cysteine to phenylalanine, the CDR3 has 16 residues. Only the CDR3 DNA is retained, 48 bases long and in frame from the first base. Via the germline V gene, CDR1 is SNHLY and CDR2 FYNNEI. Between the V and J ends, shortened by 0 bases and 2 bases respectively, the junction contains 12 bases. This record belongs to a study of T-cell memory formation after mild COVID-19 (dated by TCRdb to the early 2020s). Study-level background: TCR sequence clusters from the two donors were found to be largely donor specific. Longitudinal TCRalpha and TCRbeta repertoire sequencing tracked T-cell clones expanding and contracting after mild COVID-19 in a couple of donors. The cohort comprised two young, previously healthy adult volunteers, one female and one male.

Broad study findings and their caveats: Some responding clones were found in pre-infection memory, which suggests that pre-existing cross-reactive memory T cells took part in the SARS-CoV-2 response. Balanced CD4/CD8 phenotypes were observed for clones contracting from day 15 to 85, whereas a bias towards CD4+ was observed for a second wave of clones expanding from day 15 to 37. The study included only two mild cases, and larger cohorts that include severe cases with pre-infection samples were judged to be necessary. Contracting CD4+ clones were located mainly in the CM and EM memory subsets, whereas CD8+ clones were found to be enriched in EMRA. The second-wave clones that peaked on day 37 were not confirmed to be SARS-CoV-2 specific.

The specimen sequenced was PBMCs or a T cell subset sorted from them (not recorded which). The rearrangement joined TRBV2 to TRBJ2-3; a weak D assignment points to TRBD2 (6 bases agree). The clonotype was recovered from an adult woman who had mild COVID-19 (a few samples of this study predate the infection). The sample titles of this study are shuffled in the database, so cell type and time point are left out; the donor was told from shared clones. The CDR3 corresponds to CASSEAGGEYTDTQYF. The DNA reads TGTGCCAGCAGTGAAGCAGGCGGGGAATACACAGATACGCAGTATTTT. Reference TRBV2 and TRBJ2-3 proteins supply the regions before and after the CDR3; the full variable domain is: EPEVTQTPSHQVTQMGQEVILRCVPISNHLYFYWYRQILGQKVEFLVSFYNNEISEKSEIFDDQFSVERPDGSNFTLKIRSTKLEDSAMYFCASSEAGGEYTDTQYFGPGTRLTVL.